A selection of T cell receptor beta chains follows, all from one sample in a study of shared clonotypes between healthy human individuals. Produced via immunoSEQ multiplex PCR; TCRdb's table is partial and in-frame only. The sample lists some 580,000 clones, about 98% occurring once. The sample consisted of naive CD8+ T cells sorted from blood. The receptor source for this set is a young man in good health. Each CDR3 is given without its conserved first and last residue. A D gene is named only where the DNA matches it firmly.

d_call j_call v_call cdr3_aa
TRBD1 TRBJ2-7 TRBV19 ASSMYRGPYEQY
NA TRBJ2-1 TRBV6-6 ASSYPDSTSYNEQF
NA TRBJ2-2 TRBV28 ASSFSRGGELF
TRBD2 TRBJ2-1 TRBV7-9 ASSTRTSEGNEQF
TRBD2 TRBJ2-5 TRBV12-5 ASSPGLAGVETQY
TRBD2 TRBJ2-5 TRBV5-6 ASHPSGRKETQY
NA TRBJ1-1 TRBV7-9 ASSLVDKNTEAF
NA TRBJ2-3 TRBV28 ASAGGNTSTDTQY
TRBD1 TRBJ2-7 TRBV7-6 ASSSQGRFGSYEQY
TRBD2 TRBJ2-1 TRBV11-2 ASSLRLAGVDEQF
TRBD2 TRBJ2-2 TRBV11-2 ASSFLAGNTGELF
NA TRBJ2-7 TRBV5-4 ASSSPVSGFHEQY
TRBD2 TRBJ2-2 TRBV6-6 ASGGTSGRYTGELF
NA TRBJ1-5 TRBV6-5 ASSYSVGQNQPQH
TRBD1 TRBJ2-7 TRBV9 ASSVGTGTYEQY
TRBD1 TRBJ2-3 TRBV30 AWSPGQGVGDTQY
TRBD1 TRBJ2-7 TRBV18 ASSRPGQGVYEQY
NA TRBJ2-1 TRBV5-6 ASSPGTRNRVEQF
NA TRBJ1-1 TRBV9 ASSVDVLSSEAF
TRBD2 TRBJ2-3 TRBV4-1 ASSQETSGTGEDTQY
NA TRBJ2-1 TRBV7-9 ASSPPGVSYNEQF
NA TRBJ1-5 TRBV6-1 ASSWPANQPQH
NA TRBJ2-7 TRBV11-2 ASSLDLAASSYEQY
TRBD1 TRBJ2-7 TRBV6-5 ASKNRGPSYEQY
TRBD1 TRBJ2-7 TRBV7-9 ASSPTSGTVSYEQY
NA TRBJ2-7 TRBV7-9 ASSPKERLYEQY
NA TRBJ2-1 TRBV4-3 ASSQGGPGDSYNEQF
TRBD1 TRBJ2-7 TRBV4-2 ASTPGTGLTYEQY
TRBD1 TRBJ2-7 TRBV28 ASSLTPGQGHYEQY
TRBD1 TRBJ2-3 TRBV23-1 ASSQSPTGNRGAKDTQY
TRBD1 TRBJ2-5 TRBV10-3 ATSGPGQGTQY
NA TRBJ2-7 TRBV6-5 ASSYFQGRTFGEQY
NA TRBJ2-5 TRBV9 ASSAGESWETQY
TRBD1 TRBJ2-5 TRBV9 ASSVGDRGLLETQY
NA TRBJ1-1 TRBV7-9 ASSSASVFEAF
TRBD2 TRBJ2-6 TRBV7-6 ASSLLLAGESTPSGANVLT
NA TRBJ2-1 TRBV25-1 AISGDGSYNEQF
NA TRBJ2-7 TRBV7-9 ASSFPSDVSYEQY
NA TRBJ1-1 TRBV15 ATSKQGNTEAF
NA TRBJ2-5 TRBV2 ASSGWTVQETQY
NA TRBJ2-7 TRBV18 ASSTDRSYEQY
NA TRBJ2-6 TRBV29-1 SVGTTGANVLT
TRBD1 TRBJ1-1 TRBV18 ASSLPFRDRGLGTEAF
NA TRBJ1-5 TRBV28 ASSLLPGQPQH
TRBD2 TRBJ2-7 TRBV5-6 ASSAWTREYEQY
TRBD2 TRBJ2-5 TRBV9 ASSVGGSRAGGPGETQY
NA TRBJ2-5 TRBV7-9 ASSYSEAATQY
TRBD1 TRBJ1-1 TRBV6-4 ASSRGVNTEAF
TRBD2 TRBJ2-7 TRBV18 ASSPPAGGPDEQY
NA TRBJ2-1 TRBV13 ASSLGANNEQF
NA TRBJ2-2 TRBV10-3 AISELGANTGELF
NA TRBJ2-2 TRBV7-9 ASKVNRNTGELF
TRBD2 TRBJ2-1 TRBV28 ASRQTSGGYNEQF
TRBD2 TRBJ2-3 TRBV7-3 ASSPMTSGSLDTQY